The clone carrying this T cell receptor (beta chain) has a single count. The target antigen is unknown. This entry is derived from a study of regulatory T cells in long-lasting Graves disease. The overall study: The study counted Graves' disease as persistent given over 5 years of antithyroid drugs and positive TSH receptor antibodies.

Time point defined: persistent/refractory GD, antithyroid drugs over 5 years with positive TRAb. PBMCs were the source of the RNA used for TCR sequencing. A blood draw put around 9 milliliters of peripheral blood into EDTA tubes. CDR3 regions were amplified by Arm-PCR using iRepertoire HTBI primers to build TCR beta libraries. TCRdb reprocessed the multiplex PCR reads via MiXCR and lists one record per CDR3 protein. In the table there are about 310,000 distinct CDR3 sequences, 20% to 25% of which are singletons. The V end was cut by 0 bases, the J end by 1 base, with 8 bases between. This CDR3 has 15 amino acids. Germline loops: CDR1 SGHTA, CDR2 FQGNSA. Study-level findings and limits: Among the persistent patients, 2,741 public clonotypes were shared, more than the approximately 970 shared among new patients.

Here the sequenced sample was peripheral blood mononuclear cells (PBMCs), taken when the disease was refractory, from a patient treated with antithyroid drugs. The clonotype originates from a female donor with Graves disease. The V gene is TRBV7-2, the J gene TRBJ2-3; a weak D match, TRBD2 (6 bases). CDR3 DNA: TGTGCCAGCAGCTTAGCTCCTAGCGGCACAGATACGCAGTATTTT. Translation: CASSLAPSGTDTQYF.